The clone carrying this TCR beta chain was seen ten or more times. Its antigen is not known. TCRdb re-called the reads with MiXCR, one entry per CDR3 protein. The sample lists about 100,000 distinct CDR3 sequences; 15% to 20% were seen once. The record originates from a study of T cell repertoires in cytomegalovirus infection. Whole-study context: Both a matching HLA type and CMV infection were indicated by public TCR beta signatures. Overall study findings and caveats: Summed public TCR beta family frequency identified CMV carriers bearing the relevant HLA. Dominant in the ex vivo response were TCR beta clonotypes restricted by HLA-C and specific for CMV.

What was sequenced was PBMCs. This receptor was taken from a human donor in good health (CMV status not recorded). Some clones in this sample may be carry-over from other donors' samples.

The CDR3 is CASSTSGLPHEQYF. The DNA of the CDR3 is TGTGCCAGCAGTACTTCCGGCCTCCCCCACGAGCAGTACTTC. The chain combines TRBV12-3 or TRBV12-4 with TRBJ2-7; D is unclear. Trimming pared 5 bases from V and 5 bases from J, leaving 16 bases between. The length of the CDR3 is 14 residues.